This T cell receptor beta chain was found in a study of T cell responses to AZD1222 COVID-19 vaccine. V lost 3 bases and J 5 bases, leaving 11 bases between the germline ends. The CDR3 contains 13 residues. Germline values: CDR1 GTSNPN, CDR2 SVGIG (reference sequence). Findings and caveats of the study: Clonal diversity was possibly underestimated, and white British individuals and females predominated among donors. Mapped onto spike, vaccine-associated CD4 TCRs spanned it and were dominant at 160-218 and 743-854.

Only in-frame clones appear in the TCRdb table, and some are missing; sequencing was by immunoSEQ multiplex PCR. This table has about 120,000 clones, around 90% appearing once. As regards this clone: Its antigen is unidentified.

The V and J genes are TRBV30 and TRBJ1-5; tentative D call: TRBD1 (6 bases). The TCR was taken from an adult in good health. The sample in question was peripheral blood, obtained on day 0 of AZD1222 vaccination. The CDR3 DNA follows: TGTGCCTGGAGCCCAGAGGGGGATCAGCCCCAGCATTTT. The encoded protein is CAWSPEGDQPQHF.